This TCR beta chain appears in the sequencing data of a study of response to subunit inactivated influenza vaccine. This clonotype was seen at least ten times. Antigen specificity is unknown. A read error may produce the germline difference seen at one junction end. TCRdb reanalysed the RT-PCR reads using MiXCR and keeps one entry per CDR3 protein. The sample lists hundreds of thousands of distinct CDR3 sequences; about 15% were seen once. The CDR3 extends over 16 amino acids. General study findings and limits: It was the authors' suggestion that each seasonal influenza vaccination recruits few new T cells.

This receptor was identified in a man in his fifties or sixties who received an inactivated influenza vaccine. This chain joins TRBV12-3 or TRBV12-4 and TRBJ2-7, with D possibly being TRBD2 (6 bases). The sequences come from PBMCs from blood, collected 14 to 15 days before vaccination. The CDR3 sequence: CASSPTGPRLGTGMNF. For the CDR3, the DNA is TGTGCCAGCAGTCCGACCGGCCCCCGACTAGGTACTGGTATGAACTTC.